The text below deals with one TCR beta chain. Its antigen specificity is not known. Base qualities are missing; no much larger clone stands one base away. These data are taken from a study of technical replicates of blood from a few donors (dated by TCRdb to about 2017). Reading the germline V gene gives CDR1 SGDLS and CDR2 YYNGEE. The CDR3, cysteine through phenylalanine, is 14 amino acids long. Only the CDR3 region is kept as DNA, spanning 42 bases read in frame from base 1. The V end loses 0 bases and the J end loses 9 bases, and a stretch of 13 bases separates them. Libraries were constructed by the immunoSEQ multiplex PCR assay. TCRdb holds this immuneACCESS table with in-frame rearrangements only. Some clones are missing; in checked studies, unresolved V genes explain under half, and the rest has no known cause. For this sample the table gives 55,000 to 75,000 clones, of which about 93% were detected only once. The ten largest clones represent around 4.2% of the sample.

Specimen: PBMCs. This clonotype was obtained from a human donor in good health. Some clones in this sample may be carry-over from other donors' samples. Here the chain combines TRBV9 and TRBJ2-1, with a weak D call of TRBD1 (6 bases match). The bases read TGTGCCAGCAGCGTAGAGGTCAGAGGGGGTGAGCAGTTCTTC. Its protein product is CASSVEVRGGEQFF. With all but the CDR3 taken from the reference TRBV9 and TRBJ2-1 genes, the full variable domain is: DSGVTQTPKHLITATGQRVTLRCSPRSGDLSVYWYQQSLDQGLQFLIQYYNGEERAKGNILERFSAQQFPDLHSELNLSSLELGDSALYFCASSVEVRGGEQFFGPGTRLTVL.